The next 4 T cell receptor beta chains were all read from a single sample in a study of T cells in Graves' hyperthyroidism and ophthalmopathy. TCR beta CDR3 regions were amplified from RNA. When the TCR CDR3 underwent first-round RT-PCR, the HTBI primer set was used. TCRdb called the multiplex PCR reads again in MiXCR, with one record for every CDR3 protein. The sample lists nearly 600,000 distinct CDR3 sequences, 12% to 15% occurring once. The sample taken for sequencing was blood. The receptors were gathered from a young woman with Graves' ophthalmopathy.

The sample holds a few counts of this clonotype. Relative to the germline gene, one junction end is altered; a read error may explain this. The chain combines TRBV5-1 with TRBJ2-7; D unresolved. Germline lookup yields CDR1 SGHRS and CDR2 YFSETQ. CDR3 size: 14 residues. CDR3 sequence reads: CAGSPTRDSYEQYF. CDR3 bases: TGCGCCGGCAGCCCCACAAGAGATTCCTACGAGCAGTACTTC.

The V and J genes are TRBV2 and TRBJ1-1, with D hard to call. The germline V gene encodes CDR1 SNHLY and CDR2 FYNNEI. Trimming took 6 bases from V and 7 from J, leaving 12 bases between them. The CDR3 loop spans 12 amino acids. The chain's CDR3 is CASRYDAIEAFF. The CDR3 DNA reads as TGTGCCAGCAGATACGACGCAATTGAAGCTTTCTTT.

With respect to this clonotype: This may be a read error: a much more frequent sequence differs by one nucleotide. The chain recombines TRBV14 with TRBJ2-2; possibly TRBD2 for D (5 bases). This CDR3 is built from 14 residues. Per germline, CDR1 SGHDN and CDR2 FVKESK. As DNA, the CDR3 is TGTGCCAGCAGCCGAACAGTAACAACCGGGGAGCTGTCTTTT. Its translation is CASSRTVTTGELSF.

V is TRBV15 and J is TRBJ2-3, with D possibly matching TRBD2 (6 bases). Trimming cost V 5 bases and J 6 bases, with 9 bases left between them. CDR3 size: 12 residues. Germline values: CDR1 LNHNV, CDR2 YYDKDF (reference sequence). The CDR3 spells CATSRRGDTQYF. As DNA, the CDR3 is TGTGCCACCAGCCGTCGGGGGGATACGCAGTATTTT.